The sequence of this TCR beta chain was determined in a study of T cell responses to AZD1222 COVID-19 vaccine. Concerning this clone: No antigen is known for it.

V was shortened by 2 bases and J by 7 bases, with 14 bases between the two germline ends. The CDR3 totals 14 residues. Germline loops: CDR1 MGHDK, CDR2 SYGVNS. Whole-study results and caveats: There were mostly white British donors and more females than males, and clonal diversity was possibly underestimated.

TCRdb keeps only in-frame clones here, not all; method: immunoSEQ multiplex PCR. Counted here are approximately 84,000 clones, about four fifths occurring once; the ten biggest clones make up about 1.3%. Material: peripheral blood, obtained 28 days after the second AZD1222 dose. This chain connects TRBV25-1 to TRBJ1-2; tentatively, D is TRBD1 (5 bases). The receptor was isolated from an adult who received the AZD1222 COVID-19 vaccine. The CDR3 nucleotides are TGTGCCAGCAGTGAACAGGGCCGAGAGAGTGGCTACACCTTC. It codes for CASSEQGRESGYTF.